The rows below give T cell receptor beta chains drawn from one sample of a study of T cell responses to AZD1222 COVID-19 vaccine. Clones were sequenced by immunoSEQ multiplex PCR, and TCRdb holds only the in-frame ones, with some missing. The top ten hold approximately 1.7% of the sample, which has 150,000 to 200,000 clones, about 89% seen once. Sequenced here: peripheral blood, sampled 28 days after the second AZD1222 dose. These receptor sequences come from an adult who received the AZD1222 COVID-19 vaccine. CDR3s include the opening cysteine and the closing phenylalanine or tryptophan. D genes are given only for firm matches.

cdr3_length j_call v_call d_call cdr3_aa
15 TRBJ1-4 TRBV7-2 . CASCLGTRRGEKLFF
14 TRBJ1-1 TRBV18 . CASSLSPMNTEAFF
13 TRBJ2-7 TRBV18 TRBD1 CASSRQGDYEQYF
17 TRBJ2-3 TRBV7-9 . CASSFGIQGVGADTQYF
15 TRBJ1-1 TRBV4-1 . CASSPRAARSTEAFF
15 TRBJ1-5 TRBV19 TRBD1 CASSDRGYSNQPQHF
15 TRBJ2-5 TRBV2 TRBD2 CASSEESGRAKTQYF
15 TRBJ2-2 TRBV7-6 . CASSPTGTGTGELFF
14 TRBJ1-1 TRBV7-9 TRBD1 CASSAHRGVTEAFF
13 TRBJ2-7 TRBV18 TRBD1 CASSRDSSYEQYF
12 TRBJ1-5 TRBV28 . CASSRGQQPQHF
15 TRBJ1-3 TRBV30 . CAWSVTRQYGNTIYF
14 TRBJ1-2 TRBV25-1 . CASSDQDGYYGYTF
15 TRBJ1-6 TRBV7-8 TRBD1 CASSLKAGGNSPLHF
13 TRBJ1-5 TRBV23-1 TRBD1 CASTGTGRQPQHF
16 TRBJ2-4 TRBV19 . CASSIGDILAKNIQYF
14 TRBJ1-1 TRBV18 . CASSPGLGYTEAFF
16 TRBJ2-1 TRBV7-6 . CASSLGGSALRSEQFF
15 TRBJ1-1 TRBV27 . CASSLHGAIGTEAFF
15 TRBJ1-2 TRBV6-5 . CASSLTAAPNYGYTF
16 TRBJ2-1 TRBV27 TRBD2 CASSLFGLAGYNEQFF
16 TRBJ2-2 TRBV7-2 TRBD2 CASSLSSGGRTGELFF
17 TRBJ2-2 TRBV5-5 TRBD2 CASSLVLAGADTGELFF
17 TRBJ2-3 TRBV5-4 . CASSLRGGAGVPDTQYF
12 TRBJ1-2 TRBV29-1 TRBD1 CSVPGQGVGYTF
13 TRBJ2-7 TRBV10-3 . CAISEGGTYEQYF
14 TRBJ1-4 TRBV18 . CASSPLSGFEKLFF
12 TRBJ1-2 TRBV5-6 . CASSLVQGGYTF
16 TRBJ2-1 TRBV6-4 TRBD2 CASSGSGTSGHNEQFF
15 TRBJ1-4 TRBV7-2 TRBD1 CASSSGTGRNEKLFF
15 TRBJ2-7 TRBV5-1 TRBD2 CASSFTSGISYEQYF